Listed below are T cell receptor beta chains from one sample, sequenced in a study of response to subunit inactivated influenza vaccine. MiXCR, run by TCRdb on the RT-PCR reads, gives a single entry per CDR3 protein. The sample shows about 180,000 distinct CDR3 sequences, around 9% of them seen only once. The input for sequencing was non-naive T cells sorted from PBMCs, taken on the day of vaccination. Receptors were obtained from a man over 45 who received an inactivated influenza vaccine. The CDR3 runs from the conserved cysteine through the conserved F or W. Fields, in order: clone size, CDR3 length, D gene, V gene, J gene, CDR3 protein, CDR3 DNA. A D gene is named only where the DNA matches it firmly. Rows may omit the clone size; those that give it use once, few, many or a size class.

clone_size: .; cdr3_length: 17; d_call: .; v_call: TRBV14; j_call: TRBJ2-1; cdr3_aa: CASSIRALKGPYNEQFF; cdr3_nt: TGTGCCAGCAGCATCCGGGCCTTAAAAGGCCCCTACAATGAGCAGTTCTTC
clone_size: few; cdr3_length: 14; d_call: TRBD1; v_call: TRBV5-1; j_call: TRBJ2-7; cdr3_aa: CASSLAGTEYEQYF; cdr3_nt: TGCGCCAGCAGCTTGGCCGGGACAGAATACGAGCAGTACTTC
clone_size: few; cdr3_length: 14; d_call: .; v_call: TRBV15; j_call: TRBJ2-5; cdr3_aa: CATSRGAAQETQYF; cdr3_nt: TGTGCCACCAGCAGAGGGGCAGCCCAAGAGACCCAGTACTTC
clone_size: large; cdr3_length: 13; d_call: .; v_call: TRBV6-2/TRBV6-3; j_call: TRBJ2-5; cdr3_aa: CASSYRLQETQYF; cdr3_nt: TGTGCCAGCAGTTATAGACTACAAGAGACCCAGTACTTC
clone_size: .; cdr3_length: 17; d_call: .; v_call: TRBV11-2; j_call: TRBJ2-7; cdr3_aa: CASSLNSRSPEHYEQYF; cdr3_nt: TGTGCCAGCAGCTTAAACTCCCGGTCCCCGGAACACTACGAGCAGTACTTC
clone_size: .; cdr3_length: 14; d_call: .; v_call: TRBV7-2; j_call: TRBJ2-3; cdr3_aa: CASSFTTTTDTQYF; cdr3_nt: TGTGCCAGCAGCTTCACCACGACAACCGATACGCAGTATTTT
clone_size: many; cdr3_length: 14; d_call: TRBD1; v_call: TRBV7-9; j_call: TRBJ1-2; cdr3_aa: CASSRRDSVYGYTF; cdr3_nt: TGTGCCAGCAGCCGGAGGGACAGCGTCTATGGCTACACCTTC
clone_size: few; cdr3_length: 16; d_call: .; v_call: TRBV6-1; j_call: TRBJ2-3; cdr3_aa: CASSLFLAYPADTQYF; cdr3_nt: TGTGCCAGCAGTCTCTTCTTAGCCTACCCCGCAGATACGCAGTATTTT
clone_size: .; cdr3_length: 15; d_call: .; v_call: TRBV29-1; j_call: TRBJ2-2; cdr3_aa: CSALTGIANTGELFF; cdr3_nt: TGCAGCGCTCTGACAGGAATCGCGAACACCGGGGAGCTGTTTTTT
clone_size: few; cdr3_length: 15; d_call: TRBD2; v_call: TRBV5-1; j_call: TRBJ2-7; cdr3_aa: CASSLGSGRINEQYF; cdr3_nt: TGCGCCAGCAGCTTGGGTAGCGGGAGAATCAACGAGCAGTACTTC
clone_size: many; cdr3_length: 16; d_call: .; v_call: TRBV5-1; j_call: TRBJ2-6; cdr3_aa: CASSLSVVSGANVLTF; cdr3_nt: TGCGCCAGCAGCTTGTCGGTAGTCTCTGGGGCCAACGTCCTGACTTTC
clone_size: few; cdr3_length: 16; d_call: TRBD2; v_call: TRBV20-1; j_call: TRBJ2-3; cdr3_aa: CSATNGLAGGVDTQYF; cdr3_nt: TGCAGTGCAACAAACGGACTAGCGGGTGGGGTAGATACGCAGTATTTT
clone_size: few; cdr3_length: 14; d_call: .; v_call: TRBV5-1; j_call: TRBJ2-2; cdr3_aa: CASSVRTDTGELFF; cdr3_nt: TGCGCCAGCAGTGTGAGGACAGACACCGGGGAGCTGTTTTTT
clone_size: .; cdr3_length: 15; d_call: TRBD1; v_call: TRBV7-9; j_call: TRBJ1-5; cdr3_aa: CASSLAGGASQPQHF; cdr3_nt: TGTGCCAGCAGCTTAGCAGGGGGCGCTTCTCAGCCCCAGCATTTT
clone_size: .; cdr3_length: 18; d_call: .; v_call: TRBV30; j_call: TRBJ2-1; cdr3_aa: CAWSVTRRTSNYYNEQFF; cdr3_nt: TGTGCCTGGAGTGTAACCAGACGAACTAGTAACTATTACAATGAGCAGTTCTTC
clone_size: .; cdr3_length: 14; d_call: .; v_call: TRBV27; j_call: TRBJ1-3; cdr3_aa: CASSLSYGGNTIYF; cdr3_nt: TGTGCCAGCAGTTTATCTTATGGTGGAAACACCATATATTTT
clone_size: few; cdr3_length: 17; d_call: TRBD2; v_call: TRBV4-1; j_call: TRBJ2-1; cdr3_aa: CASSQMTGGRSYNEQFF; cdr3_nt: TGCGCCAGCAGCCAAATGACAGGCGGGAGGTCCTACAATGAGCAGTTCTTC
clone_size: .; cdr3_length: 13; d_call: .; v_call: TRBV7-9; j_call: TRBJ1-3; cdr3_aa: CASSRDVGNTIYF; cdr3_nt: TGTGCCAGCAGTCGAGACGTAGGGAACACCATATATTTT
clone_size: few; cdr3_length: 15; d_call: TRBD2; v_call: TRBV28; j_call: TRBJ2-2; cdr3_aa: CASSESGRNTGELFF; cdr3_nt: TGTGCCAGCAGTGAGAGCGGGAGGAACACCGGGGAGCTGTTTTTT
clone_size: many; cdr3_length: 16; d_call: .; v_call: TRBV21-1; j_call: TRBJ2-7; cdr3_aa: CASSKKGALVSYEQYF; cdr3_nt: TGTGCCAGCAGCAAAAAGGGGGCCCTTGTATCCTACGAGCAGTACTTC
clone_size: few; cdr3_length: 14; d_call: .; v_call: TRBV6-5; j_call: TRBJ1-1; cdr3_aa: CASSYSRRNTEAFF; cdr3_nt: TGTGCCAGCAGTTACAGTCGCAGGAACACTGAAGCTTTCTTT
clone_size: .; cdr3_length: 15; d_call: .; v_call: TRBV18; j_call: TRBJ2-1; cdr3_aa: CASSPLDRGILEQFF; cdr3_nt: TGTGCCAGCTCACCACTCGATAGGGGAATTTTAGAGCAGTTCTTC
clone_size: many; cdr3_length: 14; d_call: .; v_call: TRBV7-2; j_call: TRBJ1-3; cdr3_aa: CASSFGQAGNTIYF; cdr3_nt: TGTGCCAGCAGCTTTGGACAAGCTGGAAACACCATATATTTT
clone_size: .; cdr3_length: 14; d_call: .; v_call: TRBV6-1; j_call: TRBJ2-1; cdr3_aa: CASSEGDRRNEQFF; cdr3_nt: TGTGCCAGCAGTGAAGGCGACCGGCGCAATGAGCAGTTCTTC
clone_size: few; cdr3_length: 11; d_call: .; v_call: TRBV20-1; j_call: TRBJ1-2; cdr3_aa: CSARDIRGYTF; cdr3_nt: TGCAGTGCAAGGGACATTCGGGGCTACACCTTC
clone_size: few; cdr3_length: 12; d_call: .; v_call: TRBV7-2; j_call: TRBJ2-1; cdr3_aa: CASSLRRNEQFF; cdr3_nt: TGTGCCAGCAGCCTGAGAAGGAATGAGCAGTTCTTC
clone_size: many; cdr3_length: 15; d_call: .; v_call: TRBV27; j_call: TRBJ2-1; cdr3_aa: CASKIGTVSYNEQFF; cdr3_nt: TGTGCCAGCAAGATCGGGACGGTTTCCTACAATGAGCAGTTCTTC
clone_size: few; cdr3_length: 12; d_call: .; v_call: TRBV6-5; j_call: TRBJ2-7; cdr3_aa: CATGIGLYEQYF; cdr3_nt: TGTGCCACCGGTATAGGGCTTTACGAGCAGTACTTC
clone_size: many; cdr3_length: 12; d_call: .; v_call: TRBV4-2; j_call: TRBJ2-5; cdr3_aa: CASSQGSETQYF; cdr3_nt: TGTGCCAGCAGCCAAGGATCCGAGACCCAGTACTTC
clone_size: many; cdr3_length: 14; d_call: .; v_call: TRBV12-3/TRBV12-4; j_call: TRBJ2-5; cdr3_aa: CASSLGPKRETQYF; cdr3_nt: TGTGCCAGCAGTCTAGGACCGAAGAGGGAGACCCAGTACTTC
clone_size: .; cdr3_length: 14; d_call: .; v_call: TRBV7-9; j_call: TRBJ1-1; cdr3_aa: CASSFSGPRTEAFF; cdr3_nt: TGTGCCAGCAGCTTCTCGGGGCCCCGGACTGAAGCTTTCTTT
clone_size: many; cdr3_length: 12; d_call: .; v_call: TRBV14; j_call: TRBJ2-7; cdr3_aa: CASSQVTVEQYF; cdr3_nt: TGTGCCAGCAGCCAAGTTACTGTCGAGCAGTACTTC
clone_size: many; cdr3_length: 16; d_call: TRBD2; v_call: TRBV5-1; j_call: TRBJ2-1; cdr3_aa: CASSLEGLVVSDEQFF; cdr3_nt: TGCGCCAGCAGCTTGGAGGGACTAGTAGTGAGCGATGAGCAGTTCTTC
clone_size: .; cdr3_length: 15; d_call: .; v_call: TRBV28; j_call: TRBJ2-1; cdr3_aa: CASNTNRVVSGEQFF; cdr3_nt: TGTGCCAGCAATACCAATCGGGTGGTTTCGGGTGAGCAGTTCTTC
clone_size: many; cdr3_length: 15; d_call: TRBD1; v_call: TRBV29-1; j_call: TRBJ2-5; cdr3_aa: CSVEGTGGDLETQYF; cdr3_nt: TGCAGCGTTGAGGGAACAGGGGGCGATTTAGAGACCCAGTACTTC
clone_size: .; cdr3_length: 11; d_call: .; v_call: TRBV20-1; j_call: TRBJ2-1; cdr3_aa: CSAPIYPSQFF; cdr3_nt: TGCAGTGCGCCCATTTATCCTTCGCAGTTCTTC
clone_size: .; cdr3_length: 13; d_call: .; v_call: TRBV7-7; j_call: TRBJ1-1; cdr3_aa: CASSLNSNTEAFF; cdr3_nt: TGTGCTAGCAGCTTAAACTCGAACACTGAAGCTTTCTTT
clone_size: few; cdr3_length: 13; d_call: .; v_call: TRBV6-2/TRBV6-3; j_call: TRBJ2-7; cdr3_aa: CASSYSPRPEQYF; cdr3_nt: TGTGCCAGCAGTTACTCTCCCCGGCCCGAGCAGTACTTC
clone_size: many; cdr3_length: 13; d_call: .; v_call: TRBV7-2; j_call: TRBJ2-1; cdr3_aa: CASSVSSRNEQFF; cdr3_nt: TGTGCCAGCAGCGTATCTAGCCGAAACGAGCAGTTCTTC
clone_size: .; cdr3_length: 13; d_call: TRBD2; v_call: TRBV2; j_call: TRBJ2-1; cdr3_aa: CASRPGGPGEQFF; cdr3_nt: TGTGCCAGCAGGCCGGGGGGGCCCGGTGAGCAGTTCTTC
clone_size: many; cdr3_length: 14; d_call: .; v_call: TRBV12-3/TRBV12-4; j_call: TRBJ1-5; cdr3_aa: CASSLLQGVQPQHF; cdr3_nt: TGTGCCAGCAGTTTATTACAGGGTGTTCAGCCCCAGCATTTT
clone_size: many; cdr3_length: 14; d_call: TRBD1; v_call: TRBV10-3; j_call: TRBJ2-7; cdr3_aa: CAINPGQGSYEQYF; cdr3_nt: TGTGCCATCAATCCAGGACAGGGTTCCTACGAGCAGTACTTC
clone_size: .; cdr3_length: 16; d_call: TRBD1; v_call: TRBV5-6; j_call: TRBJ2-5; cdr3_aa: CASSWGTGEPRETQYF; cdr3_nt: TGTGCCAGCAGCTGGGGGACAGGGGAACCCCGAGAGACCCAGTACTTC